The following is a T cell receptor (beta chain) sequence with its context. The data originate from a study of CD8 T cells in ankylosing spondylitis. Quantitative 5'-RACE with molecular barcodes produced the TCR beta libraries. TCRdb ran MiXCR on the 5' RACE reads and lists one entry per CDR3 protein. This table has 250,000 to 300,000 distinct CDR3 sequences, roughly 20% appearing once. The sequence was obtained from a male donor with ankylosing spondylitis or in good health (not recorded which). Sequencing used blood, either unsorted or a sorted T cell fraction (not recorded which).

CDR3: CASSLVGTGGISYNEQFF. The CDR3 bases are TGTGCCAGCAGCTTAGTAGGTACAGGGGGAATCTCCTACAATGAGCAGTTCTTC. The gene calls are TRBV11-2 and TRBJ2-1, with 8 bases identical to TRBD1. The CDR3 covers 18 residues. Germline assignment: CDR1 SGHAT and CDR2 FQNNGV. The trim removed 1 base at V and 0 bases at J, leaving 8 bases unmatched.